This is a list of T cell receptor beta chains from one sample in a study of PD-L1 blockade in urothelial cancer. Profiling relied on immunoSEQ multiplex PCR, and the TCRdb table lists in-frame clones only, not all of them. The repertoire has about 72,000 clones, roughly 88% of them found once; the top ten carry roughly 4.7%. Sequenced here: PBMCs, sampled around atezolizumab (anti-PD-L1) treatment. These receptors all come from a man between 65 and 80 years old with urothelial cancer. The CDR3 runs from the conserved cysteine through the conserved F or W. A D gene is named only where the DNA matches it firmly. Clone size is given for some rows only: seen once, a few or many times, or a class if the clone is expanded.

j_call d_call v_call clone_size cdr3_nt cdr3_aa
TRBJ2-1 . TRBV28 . TGTGCCAGCAGTACAGGGAGAAGTAAACGCAATGAGCAGTTCTTC CASSTGRSKRNEQFF
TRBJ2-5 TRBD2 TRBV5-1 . TGCGCCAGCAGCTTGGGGGGGACTAGCGGACGAAGCCCTGAGACCCAGTACTTC CASSLGGTSGRSPETQYF
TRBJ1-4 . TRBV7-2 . TGTGCCAGCAGCTTAGTGGGGGGTCCTAATGAAAAACTGTTTTTT CASSLVGGPNEKLFF
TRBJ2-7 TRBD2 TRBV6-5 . TGTGCCAGCAGTTACACTAGCGGCCCACGCAAGCAGTACTTC CASSYTSGPRKQYF
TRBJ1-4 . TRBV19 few TGTGCCAGTAGTAGGGGCAGTACCAGTGAAAAACTGTTTTTT CASSRGSTSEKLFF
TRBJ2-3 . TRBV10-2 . TGCGCCAGCAGTGAGTGGGCCCCAGGGTTGGGCACAGATACGCAGTATTTT CASSEWAPGLGTDTQYF
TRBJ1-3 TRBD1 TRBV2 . TGTGCCAGCAGTGGACAGGGACCCACCTCTGGAAACACCATATATTTT CASSGQGPTSGNTIYF
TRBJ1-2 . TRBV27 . TGTGCCAGCAGTATAGCAGCTAACTATGGCTACACCTTC CASSIAANYGYTF
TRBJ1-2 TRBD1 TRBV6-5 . TGTGCCAGCAGTTATTCTCAGGGGGCTGGCTATGGCTACACCTTC CASSYSQGAGYGYTF
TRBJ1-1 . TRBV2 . TGTGCCAGCAGGTCCGATACAGGTTTAGCTGAAGCTTTCTTT CASRSDTGLAEAFF
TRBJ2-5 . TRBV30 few TGTGCCTGGGAGGGAGGCGTGGAGACCCAGTACTTC CAWEGGVETQYF
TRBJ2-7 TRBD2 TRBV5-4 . TGTGCCAGCAGCATCGGACTAGCGGGAGCGTACGAGCAGTACTTC CASSIGLAGAYEQYF
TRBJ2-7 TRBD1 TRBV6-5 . TGTGCCAGCAGCTCGCACGGGACAGGGGCGAGCGAGCAGTACTTC CASSSHGTGASEQYF
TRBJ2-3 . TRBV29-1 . TGCAGCGTTGCTCCAGGCACAGATACGCAGTATTTT CSVAPGTDTQYF
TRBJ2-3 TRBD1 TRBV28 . TGTGCCAGCAGCAAATTTTACGGCCGGGACAGGGGGAGAGATACGCAGTATTTT CASSKFYGRDRGRDTQYF
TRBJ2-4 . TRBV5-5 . TGTGCCAGCAGCTTGCCCCCAGGGAGGAACATTCAGTACTTC CASSLPPGRNIQYF
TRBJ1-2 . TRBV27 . TGTGCCAGCCGAATGACAGTTAACTATGGCTACACCTTC CASRMTVNYGYTF